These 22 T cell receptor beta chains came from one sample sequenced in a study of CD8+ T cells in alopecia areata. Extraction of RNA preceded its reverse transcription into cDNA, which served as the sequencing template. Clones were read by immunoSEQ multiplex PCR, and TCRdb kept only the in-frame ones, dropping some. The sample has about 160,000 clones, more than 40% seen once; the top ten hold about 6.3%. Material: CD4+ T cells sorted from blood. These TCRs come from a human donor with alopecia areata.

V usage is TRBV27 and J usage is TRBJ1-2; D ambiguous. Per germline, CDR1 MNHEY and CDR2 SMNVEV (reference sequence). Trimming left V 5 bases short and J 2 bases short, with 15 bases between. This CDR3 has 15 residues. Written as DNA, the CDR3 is TGTGCCAGCAGTAAAGGCCGGGGTTCCAACTATGGCTACACCTTC. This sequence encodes CASSKGRGSNYGYTF.

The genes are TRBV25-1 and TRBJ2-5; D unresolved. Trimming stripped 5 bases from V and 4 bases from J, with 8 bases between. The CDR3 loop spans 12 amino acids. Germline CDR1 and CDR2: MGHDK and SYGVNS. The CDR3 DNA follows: TGTGCCAGCAGTAAAGCGTTAGAGACCCAGTACTTC. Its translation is CASSKALETQYF.

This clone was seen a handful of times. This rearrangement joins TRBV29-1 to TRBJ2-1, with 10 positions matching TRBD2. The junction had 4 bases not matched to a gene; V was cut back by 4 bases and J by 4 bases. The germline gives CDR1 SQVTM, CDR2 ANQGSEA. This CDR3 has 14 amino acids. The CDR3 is CSVAPSGGYNEQFF. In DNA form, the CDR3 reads TGCAGCGTTGCCCCTAGCGGGGGTTACAATGAGCAGTTCTTC.

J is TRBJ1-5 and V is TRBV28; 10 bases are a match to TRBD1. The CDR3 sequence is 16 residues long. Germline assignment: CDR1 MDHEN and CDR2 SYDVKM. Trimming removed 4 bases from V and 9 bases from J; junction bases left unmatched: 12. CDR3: CASSSVSGQGGLPQHF. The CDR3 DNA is TGTGCCAGCAGTTCCGTCAGCGGACAGGGGGGTTTGCCCCAGCATTTT.

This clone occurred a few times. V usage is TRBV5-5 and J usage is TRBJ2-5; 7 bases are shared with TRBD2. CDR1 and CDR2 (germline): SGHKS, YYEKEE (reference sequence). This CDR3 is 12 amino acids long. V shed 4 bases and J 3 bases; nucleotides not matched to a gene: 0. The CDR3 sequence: CASSGGEETQYF. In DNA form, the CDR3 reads TGTGCCAGCAGCGGGGGGGAAGAGACCCAGTACTTC.

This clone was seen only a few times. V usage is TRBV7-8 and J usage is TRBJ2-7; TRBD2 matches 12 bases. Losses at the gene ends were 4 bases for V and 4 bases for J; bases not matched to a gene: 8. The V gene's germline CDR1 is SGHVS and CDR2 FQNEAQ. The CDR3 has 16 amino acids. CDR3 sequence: CASSYRRTSGVYEQYF. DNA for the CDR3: TGTGCCAGCAGCTATCGGAGGACTAGCGGGGTTTACGAGCAGTACTTC.

CDR3 residues: CASRRGTSNEQFF. The DNA for the CDR3 is TGTGCCAGCAGGAGAGGGACTAGCAATGAGCAGTTCTTC. The chain uses TRBV2 and TRBJ2-1; 8 bases are shared with TRBD2. Germline V gene sequence: CDR1 SNHLY, CDR2 FYNNEI. The CDR3 totals 13 residues. J was trimmed by 6 bases and V by 6 bases; bases with no gene match: 4. The full variable domain, its missing parts supplied by reference TRBV2 and TRBJ2-1, is EPEVTQTPSHQVTQMGQEVILRCVPISNHLYFYWYRQILGQKVEFLVSFYNNEISEKSEIFDDQFSVERPDGSNFTLKIRSTKLEDSAMYFCASRRGTSNEQFFGPGTRLTVL.

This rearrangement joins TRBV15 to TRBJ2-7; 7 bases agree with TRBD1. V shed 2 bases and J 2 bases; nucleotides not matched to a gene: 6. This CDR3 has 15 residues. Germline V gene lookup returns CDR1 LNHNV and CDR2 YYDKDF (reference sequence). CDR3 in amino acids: CATSRSLDRAYEQYF. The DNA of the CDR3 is TGTGCCACCAGCAGAAGTCTTGACAGGGCCTACGAGCAGTACTTC.

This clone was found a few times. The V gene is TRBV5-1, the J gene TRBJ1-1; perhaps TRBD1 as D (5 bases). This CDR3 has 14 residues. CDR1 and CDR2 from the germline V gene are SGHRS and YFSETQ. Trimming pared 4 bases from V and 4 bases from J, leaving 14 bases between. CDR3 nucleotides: TGCGCCAGCAGCGGAGGGAAAAGGGGCACTGAAGCTTTCTTT. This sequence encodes CASSGGKRGTEAFF. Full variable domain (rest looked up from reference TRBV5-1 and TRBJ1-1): KAGVTQTPRYLIKTRGQQVTLSCSPISGHRSVSWYQQTPGQGLQFLFEYFSETQRNKGNFPGRFSGRQFSNSRSEMNVSTLELGDSALYLCASSGGKRGTEAFFGQGTRLTVV.

The CDR3 reads CASSMDRGRDEQFF. The CDR3 DNA sequence: TGTGCCAGCAGCATGGACAGGGGGCGCGATGAGCAGTTCTTC. The chain has TRBV11-2 and TRBJ2-1; 11 positions agree with TRBD1. This CDR3 is built from 14 residues. The J segment lost 8 bases and the V segment lost 5 bases, leaving 5 bases of the junction unmatched. CDR1 SGHAT and CDR2 FQNNGV come from the germline V gene.

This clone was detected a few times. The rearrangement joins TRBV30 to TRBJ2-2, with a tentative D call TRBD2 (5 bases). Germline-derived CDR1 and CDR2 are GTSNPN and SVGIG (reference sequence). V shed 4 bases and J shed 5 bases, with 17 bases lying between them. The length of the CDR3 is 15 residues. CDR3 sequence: CAWTAGRSGTGELFF. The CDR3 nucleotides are TGTGCCTGGACAGCTGGTAGGAGCGGAACCGGGGAGCTGTTTTTT.

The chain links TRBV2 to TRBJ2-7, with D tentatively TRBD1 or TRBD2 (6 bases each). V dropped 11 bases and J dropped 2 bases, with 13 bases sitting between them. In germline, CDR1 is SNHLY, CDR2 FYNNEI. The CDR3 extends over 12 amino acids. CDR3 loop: CAADGGTYEQYF. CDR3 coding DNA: TGTGCCGCAGACGGGGGCACCTACGAGCAGTACTTC.

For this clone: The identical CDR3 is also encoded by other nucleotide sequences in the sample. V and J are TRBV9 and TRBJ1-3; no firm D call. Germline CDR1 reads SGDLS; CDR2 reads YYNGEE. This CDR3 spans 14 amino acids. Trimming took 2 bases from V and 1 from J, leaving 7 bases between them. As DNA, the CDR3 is TGTGCCAGCAGCGTGGAGGGATCTGGAAACACCATATATTTT. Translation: CASSVEGSGNTIYF.

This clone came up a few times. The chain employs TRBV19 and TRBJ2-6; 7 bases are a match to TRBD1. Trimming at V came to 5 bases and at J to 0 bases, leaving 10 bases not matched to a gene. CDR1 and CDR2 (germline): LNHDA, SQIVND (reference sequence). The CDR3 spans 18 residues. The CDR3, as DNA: TGTGCCAGTAGTCGTCCCGGGACAGCACCCTCTGGGGCCAACGTCCTGACTTTC. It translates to CASSRPGTAPSGANVLTF.

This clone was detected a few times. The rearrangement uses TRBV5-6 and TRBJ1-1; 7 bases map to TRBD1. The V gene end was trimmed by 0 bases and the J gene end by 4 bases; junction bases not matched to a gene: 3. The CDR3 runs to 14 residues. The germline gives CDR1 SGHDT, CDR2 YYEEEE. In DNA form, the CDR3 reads TGTGCCAGCAGCTTGGGACAGGGTAGCACTGAAGCTTTCTTT. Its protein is CASSLGQGSTEAFF.

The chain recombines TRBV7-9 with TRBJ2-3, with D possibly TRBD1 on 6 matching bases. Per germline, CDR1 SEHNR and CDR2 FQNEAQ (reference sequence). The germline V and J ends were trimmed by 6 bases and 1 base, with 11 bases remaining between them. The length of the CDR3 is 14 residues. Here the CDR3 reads CASRTGTGTDTQYF. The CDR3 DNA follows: TGTGCCAGCAGGACAGGTACCGGCACAGATACGCAGTATTTT.

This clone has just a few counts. The CDR3 nucleotides are TGTGCCTGGAGTAGGGACCGAAGCTACGAGCAGTACTTC. Its protein is CAWSRDRSYEQYF. The chain links TRBV30 to TRBJ2-7; the D gene could be TRBD1 or TRBD2 (5 bases each). The CDR3 is 13 amino acids. Germline CDR1 and CDR2: GTSNPN and SVGIG (reference sequence). V was trimmed by 2 bases and J by 3 bases, leaving 11 bases between them.

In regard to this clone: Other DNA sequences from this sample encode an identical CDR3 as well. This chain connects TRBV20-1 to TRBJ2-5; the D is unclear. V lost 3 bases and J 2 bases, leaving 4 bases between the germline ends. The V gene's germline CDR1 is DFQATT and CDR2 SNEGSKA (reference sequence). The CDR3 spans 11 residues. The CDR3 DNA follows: TGCAGTGCTAGGGTGCAAGAGACCCAGTACTTC. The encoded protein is CSARVQETQYF.

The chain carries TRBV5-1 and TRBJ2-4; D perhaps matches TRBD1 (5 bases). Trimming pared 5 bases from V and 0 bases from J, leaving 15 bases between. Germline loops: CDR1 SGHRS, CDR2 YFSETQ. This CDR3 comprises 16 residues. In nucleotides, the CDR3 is TGCGCCAGCAGACCCGCGACAGAATCAGCCAAAAACATTCAGTACTTC. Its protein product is CASRPATESAKNIQYF.

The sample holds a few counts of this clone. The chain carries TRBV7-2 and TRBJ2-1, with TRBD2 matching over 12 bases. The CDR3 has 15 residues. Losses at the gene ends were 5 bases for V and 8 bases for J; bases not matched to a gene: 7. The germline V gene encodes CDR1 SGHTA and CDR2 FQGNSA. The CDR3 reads CASSVTSGRQDEQFF. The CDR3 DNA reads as TGTGCCAGCAGCGTGACTAGCGGGAGACAAGATGAGCAGTTCTTC.

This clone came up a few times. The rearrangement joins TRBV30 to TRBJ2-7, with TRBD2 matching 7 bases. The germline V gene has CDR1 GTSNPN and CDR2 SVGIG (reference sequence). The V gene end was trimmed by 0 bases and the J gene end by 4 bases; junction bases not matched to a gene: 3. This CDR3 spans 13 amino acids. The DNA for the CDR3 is TGTGCCTGGAGTGTGGGAGCGGGATACGAGCAGTACTTC. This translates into CAWSVGAGYEQYF. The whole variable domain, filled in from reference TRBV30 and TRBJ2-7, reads SQTIHQWPATLVQPVGSPLSLECTVEGTSNPNLYWYRQAAGRGLQLLFYSVGIGQISSEVPQNLSASRPQDRQFILSSKKLLLSDSGFYLCAWSVGAGYEQYFGPGTRLTVT.

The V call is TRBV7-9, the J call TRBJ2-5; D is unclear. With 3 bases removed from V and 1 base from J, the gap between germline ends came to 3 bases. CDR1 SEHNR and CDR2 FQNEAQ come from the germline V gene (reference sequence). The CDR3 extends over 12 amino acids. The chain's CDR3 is CASSFGQETQYF. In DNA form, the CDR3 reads TGTGCCAGCAGCTTTGGCCAAGAGACCCAGTACTTC.